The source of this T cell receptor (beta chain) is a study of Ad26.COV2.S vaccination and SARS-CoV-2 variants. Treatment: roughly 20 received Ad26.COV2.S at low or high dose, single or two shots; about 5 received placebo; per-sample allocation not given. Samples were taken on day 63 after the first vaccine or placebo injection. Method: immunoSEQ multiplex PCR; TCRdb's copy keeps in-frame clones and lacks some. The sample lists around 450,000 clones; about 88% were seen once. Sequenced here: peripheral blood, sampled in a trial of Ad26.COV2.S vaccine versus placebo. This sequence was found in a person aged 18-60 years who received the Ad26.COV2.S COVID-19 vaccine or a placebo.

In DNA, the CDR3 is TGTGCCAGCAGTGAACCAGATAATTCACCCCTCCACTTT. Amino acid sequence: CASSEPDNSPLHF. The V and J genes are TRBV6-1 and TRBJ1-6, with D uncertain. The CDR3 contains 13 residues. Germline V gene lookup returns CDR1 MNHNS and CDR2 SASEGT. Deletions cut 2 bases from V and 5 bases from J, with 4 bases between.